Each of the 19 T cell receptor beta chains below was sequenced from the same sample in a study of blood T cell repertoires in COVID-19. Profiled with immunoSEQ multiplex PCR; TCRdb holds only in-frame clones, not every one. The top ten clones hold around 24% of a sample with about 52,000 clones, 86% of them seen once. Sequencing was carried out using peripheral blood. The source is a woman aged 80 or over with acute or convalescent COVID-19.

The chain has TRBV5-4 and TRBJ2-2, with 7 bases identical to TRBD1. J lost 3 bases, V lost 5 bases, and 7 bases had no gene match. Germline-derived CDR1 and CDR2 are SGHNT and YYREEE (reference sequence). This CDR3 has 15 residues. CDR3 DNA: TGTGCCAGCAGACCCGACAGGGTGGACACCGGGGAGCTGTTTTTT. The encoded protein is CASRPDRVDTGELFF.

The V and J genes are TRBV10-1 and TRBJ1-6; TRBD1 is a possible D gene (6 bases). CDR3 length: 16 residues. V was pared by 8 bases and J by 9 bases, with 23 bases between. Per the germline V gene, CDR1 is WNHNN and CDR2 is SYGVQD (reference sequence). In nucleotides, the CDR3 is TGCGCCAGCGGGAGGGAGGAAGGGGGAGGGGGTTCACCCCTCCACTTT. It translates to CASGREEGGGGSPLHF.

This chain joins TRBV6-5 and TRBJ1-5; D gene ambiguous. From germline, CDR1 is MNHEY and CDR2 SVGAGI. Trimming took 6 bases from V and 0 from J, leaving 9 bases between them. The CDR3 covers 14 residues. Here the CDR3 reads CASRGEYSNQPQHF. The DNA for the CDR3 is TGTGCCAGCAGGGGCGAATATAGCAATCAGCCCCAGCATTTT.

The rearrangement joins TRBV9 to TRBJ2-3; D is uncertain. Between the trimmed V and J ends, which lost 2 bases and 3 bases, there was a span of 10 bases. This CDR3 has 14 residues. CDR1 SGDLS and CDR2 YYNGEE come from the germline V gene. CDR3 region: CASSVEPLTDTQYF. CDR3 DNA: TGTGCCAGCAGCGTTGAGCCATTAACAGATACGCAGTATTTT.

V usage is TRBV4-2 and J usage is TRBJ2-7; TRBD2 agrees at 11 bases. The CDR3 extends over 14 amino acids. V dropped 0 bases and J dropped 6; count of bases not matched to a gene: 1. Germline V gene lookup returns CDR1 LGHNA and CDR2 YNFKEQ. Here the CDR3 DNA reads TGTGCCAGCAGCCAAGAGCTAGCGGGAGGCGAGCAGTACGTC. It translates to CASSQELAGGEQYV.

This chain uses TRBV28 with TRBJ1-5, with 9 bases identical to TRBD1. Germline CDR1 and CDR2: MDHEN and SYDVKM. Trimming cost V 4 bases and J 5 bases; bases outside gene matches: 3. This CDR3 has 14 amino acids. CDR3 nucleotide sequence: TGTGCCAGCAGTTCGGGACAGGGCCATCAGCCCCAGCATTTT. It specifies CASSSGQGHQPQHF.

The chain has TRBV27 and TRBJ1-5; D is possibly TRBD1 (5 bases). The CDR3 extends over 13 amino acids. Trimming took off 9 bases at V and 1 base at J, with 10 bases between the two ends. From germline, CDR1 is MNHEY and CDR2 SMNVEV (reference sequence). CDR3 sequence reads: CASGRQSNQPQHF. Here the CDR3 DNA reads TGTGCCAGTGGCAGACAGAGCAATCAGCCCCAGCATTTT.

The V gene is TRBV3-1 (or the pseudogene TRBV3-2), the J gene TRBJ1-2; D gene unclear. Germline loops: CDR1 LGHDT, CDR2 YNNKEL (reference sequence). Trimming pared 4 bases from V and 4 bases from J, leaving 13 bases between. CDR3 size: 14 residues. In nucleotides, the CDR3 is TGTGCCAGCAGCCGATCGGCGGATATCTATGGCTACACCTTC. This encodes CASSRSADIYGYTF.

J is TRBJ2-5 and V is TRBV5-6, with TRBD2 matching 13 bases. CDR1 SGHDT and CDR2 YYEEEE come from the germline V gene. V was pared by 4 bases and J by 2 bases, with 2 bases of the junction left unmatched. The CDR3 is 15 residues long. Here the CDR3 DNA reads TGTGCCAGCAGCAGACTAGCGGGGGGACAAGAGACCCAGTACTTC. Amino acids: CASSRLAGGQETQYF.

V and J are TRBV5-4 and TRBJ1-2, with TRBD1 matching over 7 bases. The CDR3 consists of 15 residues. The ends lost 4 bases at V and 0 bases at J; junction bases unmatched: 6. Germline values: CDR1 SGHNT, CDR2 YYREEE (reference sequence). CDR3 residues: CASSPTGYANYGYTF. CDR3 nucleotides: TGTGCCAGCAGCCCGACAGGGTATGCTAACTATGGCTACACCTTC.

The V gene is TRBV19, the J gene TRBJ2-5; 16 bases are shared with TRBD2. Losses at the gene ends were 3 bases for V and 4 bases for J; bases not matched to a gene: 5. Germline values: CDR1 LNHDA, CDR2 SQIVND (reference sequence). There are 17 residues in the CDR3. Here the CDR3 reads CASSIGTSGGARETQYF. The CDR3 nucleotides read TGTGCCAGTAGTATCGGGACTAGCGGGGGGGCCCGAGAGACCCAGTACTTC. The full variable domain, rest sourced from reference TRBV19 and TRBJ2-5, is DGGITQSPKYLFRKEGQNVTLSCEQNLNHDAMYWYRQDPGQGLRLIYYSQIVNDFQKGDIAEGYSVSREKKESFPLTVTSAQKNPTAFYLCASSIGTSGGARETQYFGPGTRLLVL.

This clone was picked up one time. The V gene is TRBV6-5, the J gene TRBJ2-7; 9 positions match TRBD1. This CDR3 contains 13 residues. J was trimmed by 0 bases and V by 8 bases; bases with no gene match: 2. Germline V gene data show CDR1 as MNHEY and CDR2 as SVGAGI. The DNA for the CDR3 is TGTGCCAGCGGGACAGGGACCTCCTACGAGCAGTACGTC. It is translated as CASGTGTSYEQYV.

CDR3 residues: CASSRSGTGHFEQYF. CDR3 nucleotides: TGTGCCAGCAGTCGCTCCGGGACAGGCCATTTCGAGCAGTACTTC. The V call is TRBV3-1 (or the pseudogene TRBV3-2), the J call TRBJ2-7, with TRBD1 matching over 8 bases. The trim removed 6 bases at V and 6 bases at J, leaving 13 bases unmatched. CDR3 size: 15 residues. Germline loops: CDR1 LGHDT, CDR2 YNNKEL (reference sequence).

The rearrangement joins TRBV5-4 to TRBJ2-7; D perhaps matches TRBD2 (6 bases). Germline V gives CDR1 SGHNT, CDR2 YYREEE (reference sequence). The CDR3 is 15 amino acids. With 1 base removed from V and 3 bases from J, the gap between germline ends came to 14 bases. In DNA, the CDR3 is TGTGCCAGCAGCTTGTCTAGCGAGGTTTTCTACGAGCAGTACTTC. Protein product: CASSLSSEVFYEQYF.

The chain links TRBV5-1 to TRBJ2-5; TRBD1 agrees at 9 bases. The CDR3 extends over 15 amino acids. The germline V gene has CDR1 SGHRS and CDR2 YFSETQ. The V gene end was trimmed by 3 bases and the J gene end by 5 bases; junction bases not matched to a gene: 8. Here the CDR3 DNA reads TGCGCCAGCAGCTCAGGACAGGGGTCGTTGGAGACCCAGTACTTC. Amino acids: CASSSGQGSLETQYF. The full variable domain, rest sourced from reference TRBV5-1 and TRBJ2-5, is KAGVTQTPRYLIKTRGQQVTLSCSPISGHRSVSWYQQTPGQGLQFLFEYFSETQRNKGNFPGRFSGRQFSNSRSEMNVSTLELGDSALYLCASSSGQGSLETQYFGPGTRLLVL.

This chain uses TRBV4-1 with TRBJ2-3; TRBD1 matches 8 bases. V lost 3 bases and J lost 6; bases outside the gene matches: 8. The CDR3 runs 15 residues. Germline assignment: CDR1 MGHRA and CDR2 YSYEKL. CDR3 sequence (DNA): TGCGCCAGCAGCCACTCCGGACAGGGTACCGATACGCAGTATTTT. Its translation: CASSHSGQGTDTQYF.

The chain uses TRBV30 and TRBJ1-5; tentatively, D is TRBD1 (5 bases). The germline gives CDR1 GTSNPN, CDR2 SVGIG (reference sequence). Trimming took 1 base from V and 7 from J, leaving 11 bases between them. The CDR3 is made up of 13 amino acids. The CDR3: CAWSGGGMQPQHF. The CDR3 region has the DNA TGTGCCTGGAGTGGGGGGGGAATGCAGCCCCAGCATTTT.

The CDR3 coding sequence is TGTGCCAGCAGTGTACTCAGGGATACGCAGTATTTT. Residues: CASSVLRDTQYF. The genes are TRBV12-3 or TRBV12-4 and TRBJ2-3; no reliable D call. The CDR3 is 12 residues long. The V and J ends lost 5 bases and 6 bases respectively, with 9 bases between them.

V gene TRBV7-2 combines with J gene TRBJ1-3, with 7 positions matching TRBD1. In germline, CDR1 is SGHTA, CDR2 FQGNSA. J was trimmed by 2 bases and V by 5 bases; bases with no gene match: 6. The CDR3 extends over 15 amino acids. In DNA form, the CDR3 reads TGTGCCAGCAGCCCAGACAGGGCAACTGGAAACACCATATATTTT. This codes for CASSPDRATGNTIYF.